This passage covers 8 T cell receptor beta chains from one sample sequenced in a study of T cell repertoires in cytomegalovirus infection. These receptors are not linked to any known antigen. TCRdb passed the reads through MiXCR, listing each CDR3 protein once. Of 900,000 to 950,000 distinct CDR3 sequences detected, 31% appear once; the ten largest clones hold roughly 13%. The starting material was cultured CD8+ T cells from PBMCs, obtained from culture after CMV antigen stimulation. The source is a human donor in good health (CMV status not recorded). Some clones in this sample may be carry-over from other donors' samples.

This rearrangement joins TRBV2 to TRBJ1-1; D gene uncertain. Germline loops: CDR1 SNHLY, CDR2 FYNNEI. V lost 7 bases, J lost 0 bases, and 9 bases lay in between. This CDR3 is 13 amino acids long. CDR3 region: CASIRTVNTEAFF. The CDR3 coding sequence is TGTGCCAGCATTCGGACGGTGAACACTGAAGCTTTCTTT. Full variable domain (remainder filled in from reference TRBV2 and TRBJ1-1): EPEVTQTPSHQVTQMGQEVILRCVPISNHLYFYWYRQILGQKVEFLVSFYNNEISEKSEIFDDQFSVERPDGSNFTLKIRSTKLEDSAMYFCASIRTVNTEAFFGQGTRLTVV.

To note about this clonotype: A much bigger clone sits one base away, suggesting this may be a read error. The chain employs TRBV7-2 and TRBJ1-1; D is perhaps TRBD1 (5 bases). The CDR3 spans 14 residues. Per the germline V gene, CDR1 is SGHTA and CDR2 is FQGNSA. The V and J ends lost 5 bases and 0 bases respectively, with 10 bases between them. The CDR3, as DNA: TGTGCCAGCAGCCATACGGACATGAACACTGAAGCTTTCTTT. Translation: CASSHTDMNTEAFF.

The rearrangement links TRBV12-3 or TRBV12-4 to TRBJ2-5, with 8 bases aligning to TRBD1. After removal of 6 bases from V and 5 bases from J, the junction contained 11 bases not matched to a gene. The CDR3 contains 15 residues. The CDR3 protein is CASRLQGAVMETQYF. Written as DNA, the CDR3 is TGTGCCAGCAGACTCCAGGGGGCCGTCATGGAGACCCAGTACTTC.

This clonotype was counted many times. The chain joins TRBV7-6 to TRBJ1-5; TRBD1 is a possible D gene (5 bases). V lost 3 bases, J lost 6 bases, and 9 bases lay in between. The CDR3 has 13 residues. CDR1 and CDR2 (germline): SGHVS, FNYEAQ. The CDR3 DNA sequence: TGTGCCAGCAGCTTTGGGGGGTTTCAGCCCCAGCATTTT. The encoded protein is CASSFGGFQPQHF. The full variable domain, with the rest looked up from reference TRBV7-6 and TRBJ1-5, is GAGVSQSPRYKVTKRGQDVALRCDPISGHVSLYWYRQALGQGPEFLTYFNYEAQQDKSGLPNDRFSAERPEGSISTLTIQRTEQRDSAMYRCASSFGGFQPQHFGDGTRLSIL.

In the case of this clonotype: The junction departs from germline at one end; a sequencing error may be responsible. The V and J genes are TRBV7-3 and TRBJ2-1; D is perhaps TRBD2 (7 bases). Germline assignment: CDR1 SGHTA and CDR2 FQGTGA. The CDR3 length is 16 residues. CDR3 DNA: TGTGTCAGCAGCTTAACGTTGGGGGGGCTAAGTAATGAGCAGTTCTTC. Protein sequence: CVSSLTLGGLSNEQFF.

This clonotype showed up just a few times. The rearrangement links TRBV27 to TRBJ2-2; 10 bases map to TRBD2. Germline CDR1 and CDR2: MNHEY and SMNVEV (reference sequence). The V gene end was trimmed by 5 bases and the J gene end by 4 bases; junction bases not matched to a gene: 10. The CDR3 contains 17 residues. In DNA, the CDR3 is TGTGCCAGCAGTCCGCTAGCGGGGGACCTTAGCACCGGGGAGCTGTTTTTT. As protein: CASSPLAGDLSTGELFF.

The chain uses TRBV4-3 and TRBJ2-1; D remains unclear. Germline V gene lookup returns CDR1 LGHNA and CDR2 YSLEER. Trimming took off 0 bases at V and 0 bases at J, with 21 bases between the two ends. The CDR3 is 20 residues long. This CDR3 reads CASSQDILGRAYSSYNEQFF. The CDR3 DNA is TGCGCCAGCAGCCAAGATATCCTCGGACGGGCCTACAGCTCCTACAATGAGCAGTTCTTC.

This clonotype has a count of ten or more. The V and J genes are TRBV7-2 and TRBJ2-5, with D possibly being TRBD1 or TRBD2 (5 bases each). Germline CDR1 is SGHTA and CDR2 is FQGNSA. This CDR3 contains 15 residues. Trimming cost V 1 base and J 5 bases, with 14 bases left between them. DNA of the CDR3: TGTGCCAGCAGCTTAGGGGACCCCCCGGAGGAGACCCAGTACTTC. Protein product: CASSLGDPPEETQYF. The variable domain in full, completed from reference TRBV7-2 and TRBJ2-5, reads GAGVSQSPSNKVTEKGKDVELRCDPISGHTALYWYRQSLGQGLEFLIYFQGNSAPDKSGLPSDRFSAERTGGSVSTLTIQRTQQEDSAVYLCASSLGDPPEETQYFGPGTRLLVL.